This TCR beta chain derives from a study of Ad26.COV2.S vaccination and SARS-CoV-2 variants. Study findings and constraints: Reportedly, spike-specific CD8+ and CD4+ T cell responses achieved substantial breadth once vaccination had taken place. Vaccine recipients and placebo recipients showed similar non-spike TCR breadth.

V was clipped by 4 bases and J by 4 bases, with 14 bases between them. The germline V gene has CDR1 LNHDA and CDR2 SQIVND (reference sequence). The CDR3 extends over 15 amino acids. In this sample, this clone turned up once. What it binds is not known. Treatment described: 15 to 20 received Ad26.COV2.S at low or high dose, single or two shots; about 5 received placebo; per-sample allocation not given. All samples were drawn on day 63, counting from the first vaccine or placebo injection. Assay: immunoSEQ multiplex PCR; the TCRdb copy retains only in-frame clones and omits some. The sample lists 510,000 or so clones, roughly 85% seen once, with around 13% in the top ten.

The clonotype was recovered from a person between 18 and 59 years old who received the Ad26.COV2.S COVID-19 vaccine or a placebo. The sequencing used peripheral blood, collected in a trial of Ad26.COV2.S vaccine versus placebo. This chain links TRBV19 with TRBJ1-5, with a tentative D call TRBD1 (6 bases). The CDR3 here is CASSREGHPNQPQHF. The CDR3 bases are TGTGCCAGTAGTAGAGAGGGACATCCGAATCAGCCCCAGCATTTT.